This TCR beta chain was sequenced in a study of T cell responses to AZD1222 COVID-19 vaccine. Findings and limits, study-wide: Researchers took repertoire samples only after the peak T cell response had come. It should be noted that donors were predominantly white British and more often female, and clonal diversity was possibly underestimated.

Using immunoSEQ multiplex PCR, the repertoire was profiled, and TCRdb retains in-frame clones only, with some absent. The table has roughly 130,000 clones, over 75% seen once. Germline V gives CDR1 MGHRA, CDR2 YSYEKL. CDR3 length equals 13 residues. The V gene lost 0 bases and the J gene lost 8 bases, with 8 bases spanning the gap. A word on this clone: No antigen is known for it.

The sequencing here drew on peripheral blood, taken on day 0 of AZD1222 vaccination. The receptor was isolated from an adult in good health. The chain has TRBV4-1 and TRBJ2-1, with D possibly being TRBD1 (6 bases). CDR3 amino acids: CASSQDEGDEQFF. The CDR3 DNA reads TGCGCCAGCAGCCAAGATGAGGGGGATGAGCAGTTCTTC.